This T cell receptor beta chain emerged from a study of PD-1 blockade in classical Hodgkin lymphoma. Study observations and caveats: Diversity in CD4+ TCRs, unlike that measured in CD8+ TCRs, had risen significantly by C4D1. Patients newly diagnosed and complete responders had comparable baseline diversity. Compared with healthy donors, newly diagnosed patients reportedly showed lower baseline TCR diversity. What drove the repertoire differences, possibly disease activity or prior therapy, has not been defined.

The table came from immunoSEQ multiplex PCR; TCRdb's copy has only in-frame clones and leaves some out. The repertoire holds 75,000 to 100,000 clones, with around 81% as singletons. Each and every patient relapsed after autologous stem cell transplantation, and patients got differing brentuximab vedotin exposure. In the case of this clone: Its matching antigen is unknown.

The germline V and J ends were trimmed by 0 bases and 14 bases, with 15 bases remaining between them. The CDR3 covers 13 residues. The germline V gene encodes CDR1 LGHNA and CDR2 YSLEER. Sequencing was performed on peripheral blood mononuclear cells (PBMCs), taken before the second cycle of nivolumab. The TCR sequence derives from a human donor with classical Hodgkin lymphoma. The chain recombines TRBV4-3 with TRBJ2-3; D is possibly TRBD1 or TRBD2 (5 bases each). The CDR3 bases are TGCGCCAGCAGCCAAGATCCCCCCTCGGGGCGGTATTTT. Amino acids: CASSQDPPSGRYF.